The 5 T cell receptor beta chains presented below share a single source sample, sequenced in a study of shared clonotypes between healthy human individuals. Sequencing was performed with immunoSEQ multiplex PCR; in TCRdb, only in-frame clones are kept and a portion is missing. The data contain about 120,000 clones, more than 65% of them singletons. The sequenced material came from memory CD8+ T cells sorted from blood. Subset noted: CD45RO+ cells pooled with CCR7-negative TemRA cells. These receptors were taken from a woman aged 25 to 39 in good health.

This clone appeared a few times. J is TRBJ2-3 and V is TRBV28, with 8 bases that match TRBD2. The J segment lost 2 bases and the V segment lost 8 bases, leaving 9 bases of the junction unmatched. The germline V gene has CDR1 MDHEN and CDR2 SYDVKM. This CDR3 contains 15 residues. This CDR3 is CASGPSGRTTDTQYF. The CDR3, as DNA: TGTGCCAGCGGCCCTAGCGGGCGAACCACAGATACGCAGTATTTT.

This clone occurred many times. The chain links TRBV6-4 to TRBJ2-3, with D perhaps matching TRBD2 (5 bases). The ends were cut back, 5 bases at V and 0 bases at J, with 6 bases in the middle. The CDR3 runs 13 residues. CDR1 and CDR2 (germline): MRHNA, SNTAGT. The CDR3, as DNA: TGTGCCAGCAGTAGGACTAGCACAGATACGCAGTATTTT. It specifies CASSRTSTDTQYF.

This chain joins TRBV6-5 and TRBJ1-2, with D perhaps matching TRBD1 (5 bases). Trimming left V 5 bases short and J 2 bases short, with 9 bases between. The CDR3 totals 13 residues. Per the germline V gene, CDR1 is MNHEY and CDR2 is SVGAGI. The CDR3 region is CASSEDRNYGYTF. CDR3 DNA: TGTGCCAGCAGTGAAGACAGAAACTATGGCTACACCTTC.

V gene TRBV6-5 combines with J gene TRBJ2-1; 9 bases line up with TRBD2. The CDR3 sequence is 16 residues long. The V gene's germline CDR1 is MNHEY and CDR2 SVGAGI. V dropped 2 bases and J dropped 8; count of bases not matched to a gene: 10. The CDR3 DNA sequence: TGTGCCAGCAGTTACGGCATAGCGGGAGTATCAGATGAGCAGTTCTTC. Protein product: CASSYGIAGVSDEQFF.

The rearrangement uses TRBV27 and TRBJ1-5; 7 bases line up with TRBD1. Germline lookup yields CDR1 MNHEY and CDR2 SMNVEV (reference sequence). This CDR3 has 15 amino acids. V gave up 7 bases and J gave up 5 bases; unmatched junction bases: 11. The DNA of the CDR3 is TGTGCCAGCAACTCGACAGGGACGATGGATCAGCCCCAGCATTTT. Amino acids: CASNSTGTMDQPQHF.